This TCR beta chain was obtained from a study of CD8 T cells in ankylosing spondylitis. Study-level findings and limits: The authors found the disease-linked clones to be CD8+ and relatively rare in peripheral blood.

A remark on this clonotype: Its specificity is unknown.

MiXCR, applied by TCRdb to the 5' RACE reads, yields one record per CDR3 protein. The top ten hold 13% of the sample, which has 300,000 to 400,000 distinct CDR3 sequences, around 20% seen once. J lost 5 bases, V lost 5 bases, and 6 bases had no gene match. This CDR3 spans 15 amino acids. Germline CDR1 is SEHNR and CDR2 is FQNEAQ (reference sequence). The receptor was isolated from a male donor with ankylosing spondylitis or in good health (not recorded which). The sequenced material came from blood, either unsorted or a sorted T cell fraction (not recorded which). The chain links TRBV7-9 to TRBJ2-1; 10 positions match TRBD2. CDR3 region: CASSLSGGEDNEQFF. In DNA form, the CDR3 reads TGTGCCAGCAGCCTCAGCGGGGGGGAAGACAATGAGCAGTTCTTC.